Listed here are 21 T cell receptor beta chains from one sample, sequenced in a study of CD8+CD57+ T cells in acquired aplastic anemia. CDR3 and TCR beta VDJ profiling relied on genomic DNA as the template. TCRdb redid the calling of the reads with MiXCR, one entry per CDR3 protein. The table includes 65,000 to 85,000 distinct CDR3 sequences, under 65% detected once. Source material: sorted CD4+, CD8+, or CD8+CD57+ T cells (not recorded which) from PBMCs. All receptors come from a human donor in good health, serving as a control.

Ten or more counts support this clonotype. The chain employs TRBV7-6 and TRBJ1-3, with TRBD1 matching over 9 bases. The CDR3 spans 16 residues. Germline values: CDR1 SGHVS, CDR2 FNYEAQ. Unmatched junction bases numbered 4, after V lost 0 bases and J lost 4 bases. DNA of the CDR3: TGTGCCAGCAGCTTAGCGGGACAGGGCGTGGGAAACACCATATATTTT. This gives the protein CASSLAGQGVGNTIYF.

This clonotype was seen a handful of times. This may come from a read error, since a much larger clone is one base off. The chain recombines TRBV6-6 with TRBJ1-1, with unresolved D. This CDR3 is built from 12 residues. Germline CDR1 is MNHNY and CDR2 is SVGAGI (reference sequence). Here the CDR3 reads CASGSSNAEAFF. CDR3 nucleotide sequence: TGTGCCAGCGGGTCATCGAACGCTGAAGCTTTCTTT.

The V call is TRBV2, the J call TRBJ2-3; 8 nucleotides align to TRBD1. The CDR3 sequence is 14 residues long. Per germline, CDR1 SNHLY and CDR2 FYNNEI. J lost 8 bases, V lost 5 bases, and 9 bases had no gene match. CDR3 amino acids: CASSLNRGDGTQYF. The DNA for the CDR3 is TGTGCCAGCAGTCTAAACAGGGGGGACGGTACGCAGTATTTT.

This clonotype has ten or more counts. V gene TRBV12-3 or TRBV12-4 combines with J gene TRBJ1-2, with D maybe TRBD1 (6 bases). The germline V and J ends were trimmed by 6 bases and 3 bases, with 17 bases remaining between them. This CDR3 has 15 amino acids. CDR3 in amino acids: CASRNRRGAHYGYTF. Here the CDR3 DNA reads TGTGCCAGCAGAAACCGCAGGGGAGCCCACTATGGCTACACCTTC.

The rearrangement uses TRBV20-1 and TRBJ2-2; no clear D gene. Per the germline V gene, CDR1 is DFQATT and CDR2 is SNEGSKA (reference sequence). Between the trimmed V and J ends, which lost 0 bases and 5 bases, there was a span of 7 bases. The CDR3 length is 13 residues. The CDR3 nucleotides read TGCAGTGCTAGAGATCGACTTACCGGGGAGCTGTTTTTT. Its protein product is CSARDRLTGELFF.

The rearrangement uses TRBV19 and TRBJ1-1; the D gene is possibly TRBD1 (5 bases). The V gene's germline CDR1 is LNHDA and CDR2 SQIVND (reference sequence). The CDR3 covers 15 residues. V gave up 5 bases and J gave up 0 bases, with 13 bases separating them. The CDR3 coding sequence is TGTGCCAGTAGTGCGGGGGGACGGATGAACACTGAAGCTTTCTTT. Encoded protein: CASSAGGRMNTEAFF.

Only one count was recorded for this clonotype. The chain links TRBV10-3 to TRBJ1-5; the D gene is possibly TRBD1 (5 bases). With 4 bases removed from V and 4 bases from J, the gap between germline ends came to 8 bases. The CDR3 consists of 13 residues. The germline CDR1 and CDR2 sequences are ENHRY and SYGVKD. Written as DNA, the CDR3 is TGTGCCATCAGTGGGGGGGGGAATCAGCCCCAGCATTTT. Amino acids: CAISGGGNQPQHF.

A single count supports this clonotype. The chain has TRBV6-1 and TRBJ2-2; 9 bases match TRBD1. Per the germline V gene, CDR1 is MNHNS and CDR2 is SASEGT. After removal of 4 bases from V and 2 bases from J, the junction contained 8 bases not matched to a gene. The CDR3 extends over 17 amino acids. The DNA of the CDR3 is TGTGCCAGCAGTGCGACTCTGGGACAGGGAAACACCGGGGAGCTGTTTTTT. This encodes CASSATLGQGNTGELFF.

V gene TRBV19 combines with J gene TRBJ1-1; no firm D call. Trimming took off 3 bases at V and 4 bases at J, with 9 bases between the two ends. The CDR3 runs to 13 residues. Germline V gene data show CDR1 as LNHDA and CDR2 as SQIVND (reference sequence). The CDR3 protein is CASSMVRGTEAFF. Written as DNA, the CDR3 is TGTGCCAGTAGTATGGTCAGAGGCACTGAAGCTTTCTTT.

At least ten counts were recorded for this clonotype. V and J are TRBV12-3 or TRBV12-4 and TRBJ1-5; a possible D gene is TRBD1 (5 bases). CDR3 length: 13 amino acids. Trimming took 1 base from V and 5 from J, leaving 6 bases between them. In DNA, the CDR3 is TGTGCCAGCAGTTTAGGGGGCGATCAGCCCCAGCATTTT. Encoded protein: CASSLGGDQPQHF.

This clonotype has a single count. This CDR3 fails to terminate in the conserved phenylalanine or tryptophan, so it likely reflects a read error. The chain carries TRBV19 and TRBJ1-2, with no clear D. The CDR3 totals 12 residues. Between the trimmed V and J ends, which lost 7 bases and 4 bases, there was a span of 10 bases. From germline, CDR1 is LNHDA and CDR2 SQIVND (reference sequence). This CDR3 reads CASNRGLYGYTL. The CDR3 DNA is TGTGCCAGTAACCGCGGGCTCTATGGCTACACCCTC.

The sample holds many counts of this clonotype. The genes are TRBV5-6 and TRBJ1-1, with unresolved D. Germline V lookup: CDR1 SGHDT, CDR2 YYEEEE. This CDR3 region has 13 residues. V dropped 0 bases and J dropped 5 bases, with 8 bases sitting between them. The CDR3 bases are TGTGCCAGCAGCTTGGCCCTGGGGACTGAAGCTTTCTTT. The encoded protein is CASSLALGTEAFF.

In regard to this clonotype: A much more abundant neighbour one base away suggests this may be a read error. CDR3 sequence reads: CASSMRNLAGGLHEQFF. The CDR3 coding sequence is TGTGCCAGTAGTATGCGGAACCTAGCGGGTGGCCTTCATGAGCAGTTCTTC. The chain is built from TRBV19 and TRBJ2-1, with 8 nucleotides matching TRBD2. The CDR3 has 17 residues. Germline-derived CDR1 and CDR2 are LNHDA and SQIVND (reference sequence). Trimming took 3 bases from V and 8 from J; bases not matched to a gene: 15.

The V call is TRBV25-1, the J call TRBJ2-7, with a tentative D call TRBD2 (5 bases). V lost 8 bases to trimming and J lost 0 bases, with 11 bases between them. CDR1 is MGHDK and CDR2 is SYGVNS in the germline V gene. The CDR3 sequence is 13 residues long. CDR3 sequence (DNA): TGTGCCAGCTCCCGGGGAGCCTCCTACGAGCAGTACTTC. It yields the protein CASSRGASYEQYF.

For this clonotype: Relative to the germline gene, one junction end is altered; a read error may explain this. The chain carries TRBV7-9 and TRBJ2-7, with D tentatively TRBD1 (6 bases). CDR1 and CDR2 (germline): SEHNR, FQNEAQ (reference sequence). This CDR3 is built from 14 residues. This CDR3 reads CASSSMGRGYGQHF. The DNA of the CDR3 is TGTGCCAGCAGCTCGATGGGCAGGGGCTACGGGCAGCACTTC.

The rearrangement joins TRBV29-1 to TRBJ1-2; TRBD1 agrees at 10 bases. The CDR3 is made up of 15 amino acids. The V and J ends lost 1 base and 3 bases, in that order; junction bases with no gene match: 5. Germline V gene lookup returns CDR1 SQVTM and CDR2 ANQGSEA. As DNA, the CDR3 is TGCAGCGTTGAAGCGGGGACAGGGGTCGACTATGGCTACACCTTC. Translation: CSVEAGTGVDYGYTF.

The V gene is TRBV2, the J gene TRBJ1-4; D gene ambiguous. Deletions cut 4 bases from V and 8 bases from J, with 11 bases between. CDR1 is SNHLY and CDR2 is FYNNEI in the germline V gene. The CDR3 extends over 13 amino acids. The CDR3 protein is CASSVGADEKLFF. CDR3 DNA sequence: TGTGCCAGCAGTGTGGGTGCGGACGAAAAACTGTTTTTT.

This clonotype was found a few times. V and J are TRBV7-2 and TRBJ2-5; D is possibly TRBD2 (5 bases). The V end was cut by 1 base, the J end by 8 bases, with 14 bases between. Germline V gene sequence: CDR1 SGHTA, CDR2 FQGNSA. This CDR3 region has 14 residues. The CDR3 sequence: CASSLESLRGTQYF. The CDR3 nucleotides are TGTGCCAGCAGCTTAGAGAGTCTACGGGGAACCCAGTACTTC.

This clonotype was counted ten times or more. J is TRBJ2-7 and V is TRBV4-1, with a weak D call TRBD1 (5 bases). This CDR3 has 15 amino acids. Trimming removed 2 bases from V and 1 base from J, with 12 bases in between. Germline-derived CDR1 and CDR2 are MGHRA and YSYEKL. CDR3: CASSQRGTGSYEQYF. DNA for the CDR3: TGCGCCAGCAGCCAAAGGGGTACGGGTTCCTACGAGCAGTACTTC.

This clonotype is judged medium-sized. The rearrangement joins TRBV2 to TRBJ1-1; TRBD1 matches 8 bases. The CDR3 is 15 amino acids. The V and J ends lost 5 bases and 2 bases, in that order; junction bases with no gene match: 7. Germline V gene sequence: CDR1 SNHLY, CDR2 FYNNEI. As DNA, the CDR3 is TGTGCCAGCAGTAGTCAGGGGGCGCGTAACACTGAAGCTTTCTTT. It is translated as CASSSQGARNTEAFF. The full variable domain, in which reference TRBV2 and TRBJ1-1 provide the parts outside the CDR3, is EPEVTQTPSHQVTQMGQEVILRCVPISNHLYFYWYRQILGQKVEFLVSFYNNEISEKSEIFDDQFSVERPDGSNFTLKIRSTKLEDSAMYFCASSSQGARNTEAFFGQGTRLTVV.

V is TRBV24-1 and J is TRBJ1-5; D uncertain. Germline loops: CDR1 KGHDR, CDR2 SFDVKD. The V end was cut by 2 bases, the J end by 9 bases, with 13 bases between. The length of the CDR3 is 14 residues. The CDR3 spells CATSDSSGIRPQHF. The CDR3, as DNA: TGTGCCACCAGTGATTCGTCCGGGATTCGGCCCCAGCATTTT.